The source of this T cell receptor beta chain is a study of cytomegalovirus exposure and HLA in healthy donors. Sequenced by immunoSEQ multiplex PCR; TCRdb stores in-frame clones only, minus some. The sample holds about 280,000 clones, more than 75% seen once. Trimming removed 5 bases at V and 4 bases at J, with 11 bases between. Germline V lookup: CDR1 PRHDT, CDR2 FYEKMQ (reference sequence). This CDR3 comprises 13 residues. The chain uses TRBV13 and TRBJ2-5, with D possibly matching TRBD1 (5 bases). The source is a woman aged 18-29 years in good health and CMV-seronegative. The sequenced sample consisted of PBMCs. The CDR3 reads CASSDSGIETQYF. CDR3 nucleotides: TGTGCCAGCAGCGATTCAGGGATAGAGACCCAGTACTTC. Full variable domain (outside the CDR3, taken from reference TRBV13 and TRBJ2-5): AAGVIQSPRHLIKEKRETATLKCYPIPRHDTVYWYQQGPGQDPQFLISFYEKMQSDKGSIPDRFSAQQFSDYHSELNMSSLELGDSALYFCASSDSGIETQYFGPGTRLLVL.